The clone carrying this TCR beta chain was picked up many times. What was amplified from RNA transcripts were TCR beta CDR3 regions. HTBI primers were the set used in a first-round RT-PCR of the TCR CDR3. TCRdb reprocessed the multiplex PCR reads with MiXCR, giving one entry per CDR3 protein. Of about 290,000 distinct CDR3 sequences in the sample, roughly 13% were seen once. Patients with uncontrolled infections, other autoimmune diseases, pregnancy or lactation were excluded. In making diagnoses, clinical symptoms, serum thyroxine and TRAb, thyroid ultrasound and orbital computed tomography were all used. This sample was taken from a study of T cells in Graves' hyperthyroidism and ophthalmopathy. Sequenced input: blood. The clonotype was recovered from a woman aged 40 to 55 with Graves' hyperthyroidism.

This chain's CDR3 is CSARGGGGHSNQPQHF. The CDR3 nucleotides read TGCAGTGCTAGGGGGGGTGGGGGTCATAGCAATCAGCCCCAGCATTTT. The V call is TRBV20-1, the J call TRBJ1-5, with a weak D call TRBD1 (5 bases). The ends were cut back, 3 bases at V and 0 bases at J, with 15 bases in the middle. CDR1 is DFQATT, CDR2 SNEGSKA, per germline (reference sequence). The CDR3 has 16 amino acids.